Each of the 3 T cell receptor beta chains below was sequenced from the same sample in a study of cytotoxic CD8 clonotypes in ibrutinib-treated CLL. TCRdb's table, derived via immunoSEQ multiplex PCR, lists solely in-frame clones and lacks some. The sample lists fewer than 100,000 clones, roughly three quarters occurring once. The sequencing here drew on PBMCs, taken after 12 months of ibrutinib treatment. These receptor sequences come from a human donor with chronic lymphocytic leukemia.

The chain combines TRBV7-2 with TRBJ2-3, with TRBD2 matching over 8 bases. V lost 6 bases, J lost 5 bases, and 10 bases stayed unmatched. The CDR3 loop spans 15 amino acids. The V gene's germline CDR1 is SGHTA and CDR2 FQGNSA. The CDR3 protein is CASSWSGGRGDTQYF. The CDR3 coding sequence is TGTGCCAGCAGTTGGTCGGGGGGGCGTGGAGATACGCAGTATTTT.

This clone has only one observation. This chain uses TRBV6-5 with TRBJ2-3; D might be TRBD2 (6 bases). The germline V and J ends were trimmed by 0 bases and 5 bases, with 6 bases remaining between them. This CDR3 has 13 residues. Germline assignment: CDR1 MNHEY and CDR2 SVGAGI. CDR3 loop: CASSYSGGDTQYF. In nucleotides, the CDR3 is TGTGCCAGCAGTTACTCGGGGGGAGATACGCAGTATTTT.

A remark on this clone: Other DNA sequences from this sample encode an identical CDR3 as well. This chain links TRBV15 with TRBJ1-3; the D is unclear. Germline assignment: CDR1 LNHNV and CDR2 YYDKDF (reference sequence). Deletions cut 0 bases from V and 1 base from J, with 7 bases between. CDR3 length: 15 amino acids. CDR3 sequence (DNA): TGTGCCACCAGCAGAGATTTGGGGTCTGGAAACACCATATATTTT. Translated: CATSRDLGSGNTIYF. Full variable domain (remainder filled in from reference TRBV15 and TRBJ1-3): DAMVIQNPRYQVTQFGKPVTLSCSQTLNHNVMYWYQQKSSQAPKLLFHYYDKDFNNEADTPDNFQSRRPNTSFCFLDIRSPGLGDTAMYLCATSRDLGSGNTIYFGEGSWLTVV.